Listed here are 18 T cell receptor beta chains from one sample, sequenced in a study of cytomegalovirus exposure and HLA in healthy donors. PCR primers comprised 60 Vbeta and 13 Jbeta primers. Using immunoSEQ multiplex PCR, the repertoire was profiled, and TCRdb retains in-frame clones only, with some absent. The sample holds 200,000 to 250,000 clones, roughly 80% seen once. The sample consisted of PBMCs. The origin of the receptors is a woman in her thirties or forties in good health and CMV-seropositive.

V usage is TRBV19 and J usage is TRBJ2-7; 8 nucleotides agree with TRBD1. V dropped 6 bases and J dropped 4; count of bases not matched to a gene: 8. The CDR3 is made up of 14 amino acids. The germline CDR1 and CDR2 sequences are LNHDA and SQIVND (reference sequence). The CDR3 DNA reads as TGTGCCAGTAGAGACCCGACAGGGGCATACGAGCAGTACTTC. The encoded protein is CASRDPTGAYEQYF.

V is TRBV6-5 and J is TRBJ2-3; no clear D. The CDR3 is 12 residues long. The ends were cut back, 4 bases at V and 4 bases at J, with 6 bases in the middle. The germline gives CDR1 MNHEY, CDR2 SVGAGI. The CDR3 coding sequence is TGTGCCAGCAGTTCACTCCCAGATACGCAGTATTTT. Its translation: CASSSLPDTQYF.

This chain links TRBV7-9 with TRBJ2-1; 9 bases are shared with TRBD2. The CDR3 runs 15 residues. V shed 4 bases, J shed 6 bases, and the junction held 7 bases outside the gene matches. Germline assignment: CDR1 SEHNR and CDR2 FQNEAQ (reference sequence). CDR3 DNA sequence: TGTGCCAGCAGCTCGGGCGGGAGGGCCACCAATGAGCAGTTCTTC. Encoded protein: CASSSGGRATNEQFF. Variable domain in full (rest from reference TRBV7-9 and TRBJ2-1): DTGVSQNPRHKITKRGQNVTFRCDPISEHNRLYWYRQTLGQGPEFLTYFQNEAQLEKSRLLSDRFSAERPKGSFSTLEIQRTEQGDSAMYLCASSSGGRATNEQFFGPGTRLTVL.

This clone was found a few times. The chain is built from TRBV7-9 and TRBJ2-2; TRBD2 is a possible D gene (5 bases). The CDR3 has 12 amino acids. The V end lost 4 bases, the J end lost 10 bases, and 10 bases lay between the germline ends. The germline gives CDR1 SEHNR, CDR2 FQNEAQ (reference sequence). The CDR3 DNA is TGTGCCAGCAGCTCCACTCGGGAGGAGCTGTTTTTT. It is translated as CASSSTREELFF.

This clone came up once. V gene TRBV5-1 combines with J gene TRBJ2-7; tentatively, D is TRBD2 (7 bases). Germline CDR1 and CDR2: SGHRS and YFSETQ. Trimming took off 4 bases at V and 4 bases at J, with 12 bases between the two ends. CDR3 length equals 13 residues. CDR3 nucleotides: TGCGCCAGCAGCGGGAGGGGGACTTACGAGCAGTACTTC. It is translated as CASSGRGTYEQYF.

The DNA of the CDR3 is TGTGCCAGCAGCTTAGTTCCAGGCAACTATGGCTACACCTTC. Protein sequence: CASSLVPGNYGYTF. This chain connects TRBV7-2 to TRBJ1-2, with D unresolved. Germline V gene sequence: CDR1 SGHTA, CDR2 FQGNSA. This CDR3 has 14 amino acids. V was cut by 1 base and J by 2 bases, with 8 bases left in between.

V usage is TRBV7-2 and J usage is TRBJ2-2; D might be TRBD2 (6 bases). Germline CDR1 and CDR2: SGHTA and FQGNSA. Trimming cost V 2 bases and J 4 bases, with 14 bases left between them. This CDR3 is built from 16 residues. CDR3 sequence (DNA): TGTGCCAGCAGCTTAATGGGGGGTCTTACCACCGGGGAGCTGTTTTTT. It codes for CASSLMGGLTTGELFF.

This sequence joins TRBV7-9 and TRBJ1-1; D might be TRBD1 (5 bases). Trimming took off 8 bases at V and 0 bases at J, with 16 bases between the two ends. This CDR3 spans 15 amino acids. Germline loops: CDR1 SEHNR, CDR2 FQNEAQ (reference sequence). This chain's CDR3 is CASVPTDRLNTEAFF. Written as DNA, the CDR3 is TGTGCCAGCGTCCCGACTGACAGATTGAACACTGAAGCTTTCTTT.

The chain recombines TRBV6-5 with TRBJ1-5; D unresolved. Trimming pared 2 bases from V and 1 base from J, leaving 6 bases between. Per the germline V gene, CDR1 is MNHEY and CDR2 is SVGAGI. The CDR3 runs to 14 residues. The CDR3 DNA reads as TGTGCCAGCAGTTACGGCACCAGCAATCAGCCCCAGCATTTT. Encoded protein: CASSYGTSNQPQHF.

The chain links TRBV7-9 to TRBJ2-3; 8 bases fit TRBD2. V was pared by 1 base and J by 4 bases, with 4 bases of the junction left unmatched. The CDR3 consists of 15 residues. The germline V gene has CDR1 SEHNR and CDR2 FQNEAQ (reference sequence). The chain's CDR3 is CASSLVKAGADTQYF. The CDR3 DNA is TGTGCCAGCAGCTTAGTGAAAGCGGGAGCAGATACGCAGTATTTT.

This sequence joins TRBV30 and TRBJ1-1; D remains unclear. This CDR3 comprises 12 residues. V shed 0 bases and J shed 12 bases, with 14 bases lying between them. Germline CDR1 reads GTSNPN; CDR2 reads SVGIG (reference sequence). The DNA for the CDR3 is TGTGCCTGGAGTGTGCCGAGTGGTGTACCTTTCTTT. Amino acid sequence: CAWSVPSGVPFF.

This clone appeared a single time. This sequence joins TRBV12-5 and TRBJ2-4; TRBD1 matches at 8 bases. The V gene end was trimmed by 3 bases and the J gene end by 6 bases; junction bases not matched to a gene: 10. Germline V gene sequence: CDR1 LGHNT, CDR2 FRNRAP. CDR3 length: 16 amino acids. This CDR3 is CASGLGRTGSGNIQYF. As DNA, the CDR3 is TGTGCTAGTGGTTTAGGCCGGACAGGGTCCGGAAACATTCAGTACTTC.

The genes are TRBV2 and TRBJ1-1; 9 bases are a match to TRBD1. The CDR3 is 18 residues long. The junction had 17 bases not matched to a gene; V was cut back by 7 bases and J by 2 bases. Looked up from germline, CDR1 is SNHLY and CDR2 is FYNNEI. Here the CDR3 reads CASIPVVRRDRVNTEAFF. For the CDR3, the DNA is TGTGCCAGCATCCCCGTAGTCCGCCGGGACAGGGTAAACACTGAAGCTTTCTTT.

The chain employs TRBV10-3 and TRBJ1-1; 10 bases agree with TRBD1. This CDR3 is 14 amino acids long. Germline CDR1 is ENHRY and CDR2 is SYGVKD. Trimming cost V 7 bases and J 4 bases; bases outside gene matches: 6. DNA for the CDR3: TGTGCCATCATTAAAGACAGGGGGCTCACTGAAGCTTTCTTT. As protein: CAIIKDRGLTEAFF.

The rearrangement uses TRBV4-3 and TRBJ2-1; 9 nucleotides line up with TRBD2. Germline V gene data show CDR1 as LGHNA and CDR2 as YSLEER. This CDR3 has 16 amino acids. V was pared by 0 bases and J by 10 bases, with 10 bases of the junction left unmatched. The CDR3 reads CASSQDSLAGSGEQFF. The CDR3 DNA sequence: TGCGCCAGCAGCCAAGATTCCCTAGCGGGGTCGGGGGAGCAGTTCTTC.

The chain joins TRBV13 to TRBJ2-7, with 10 nucleotides matching TRBD2. The CDR3 covers 15 residues. Trimming at V came to 5 bases and at J to 3 bases, leaving 7 bases not matched to a gene. Germline lookup yields CDR1 PRHDT and CDR2 FYEKMQ (reference sequence). CDR3 residues: CASSLPSGRGYEQYF. The CDR3 bases are TGTGCCAGCAGCCTACCCAGCGGGAGGGGCTACGAGCAGTACTTC.

CDR3 in DNA: TGCGCCAGCAGCTTGGTGGAGGGTAGGAGCGGCTACACCTTC. This codes for CASSLVEGRSGYTF. The chain joins TRBV5-1 to TRBJ1-2; no clear D. This CDR3 region has 14 residues. The V and J ends lost 0 bases and 8 bases respectively, with 14 bases between them. CDR1 is SGHRS, CDR2 YFSETQ, per germline.

This chain connects TRBV9 to TRBJ1-5; no clear D gene. Trimming took off 0 bases at V and 9 bases at J, with 10 bases between the two ends. Germline V gene sequence: CDR1 SGDLS, CDR2 YYNGEE. The CDR3 runs to 13 residues. The CDR3 coding sequence is TGTGCCAGCAGCGTAGACGGGAATGGGCCCCAGCATTTT. Translated, it gives CASSVDGNGPQHF. The full variable domain, in which reference TRBV9 and TRBJ1-5 provide the parts outside the CDR3, is DSGVTQTPKHLITATGQRVTLRCSPRSGDLSVYWYQQSLDQGLQFLIQYYNGEERAKGNILERFSAQQFPDLHSELNLSSLELGDSALYFCASSVDGNGPQHFGDGTRLSIL.